The T cell receptor beta chain described here comes from a study of shared clonotypes between healthy human individuals. Germline V lookup: CDR1 SEHNR, CDR2 FQNEAQ (reference sequence). There are 14 residues in the CDR3. V lost 5 bases to trimming and J lost 6 bases, with 17 bases between them. Clones were sequenced by immunoSEQ multiplex PCR, and TCRdb holds only the in-frame ones, with some missing. This sample has around 980,000 clones, with about 84% found just once. The study separated CD4+ cells into CD45RA+ naive and CD45RA-negative memory subsets. The sequenced sample was memory CD4+ T cells from PBMCs. The subset denotes: CD45RA-negative fraction. This chain uses TRBV7-9 with TRBJ2-7, with a weak D call TRBD2 (5 bases). The clonotype comes from a man aged 18 to 29 in good health. Some clones in this sample may be carry-over from other donors' samples. The CDR3 DNA is TGTGCCAGCAGCCCCCCAGACTCTAGCTCCGAGCAGTACTTC. Translating it yields CASSPPDSSSEQYF.